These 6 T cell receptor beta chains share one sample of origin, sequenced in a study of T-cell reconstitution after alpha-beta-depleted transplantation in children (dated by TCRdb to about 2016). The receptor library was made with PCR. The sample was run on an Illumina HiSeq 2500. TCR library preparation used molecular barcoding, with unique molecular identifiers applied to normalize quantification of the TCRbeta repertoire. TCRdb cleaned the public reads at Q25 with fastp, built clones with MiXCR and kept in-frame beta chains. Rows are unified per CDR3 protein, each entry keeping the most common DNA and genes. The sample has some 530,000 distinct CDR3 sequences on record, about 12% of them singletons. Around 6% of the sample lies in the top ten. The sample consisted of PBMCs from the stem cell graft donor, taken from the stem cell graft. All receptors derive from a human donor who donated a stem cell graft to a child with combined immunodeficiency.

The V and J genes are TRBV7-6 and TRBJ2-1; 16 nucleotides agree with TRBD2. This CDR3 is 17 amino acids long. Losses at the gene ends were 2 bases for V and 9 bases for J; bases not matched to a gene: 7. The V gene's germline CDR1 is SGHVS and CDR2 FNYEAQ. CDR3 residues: CASSLREGTSGGAEQFF. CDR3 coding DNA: TGTGCCAGCAGCTTACGGGAAGGGACTAGCGGGGGGGCTGAGCAGTTCTTC.

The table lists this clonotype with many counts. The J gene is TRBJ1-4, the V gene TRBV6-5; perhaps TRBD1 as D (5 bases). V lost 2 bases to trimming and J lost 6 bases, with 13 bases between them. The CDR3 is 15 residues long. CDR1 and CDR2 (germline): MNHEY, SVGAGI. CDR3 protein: CASSYRGSPDEKLFF. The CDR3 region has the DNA TGTGCCAGCAGTTACAGGGGCAGTCCGGATGAAAAACTGTTTTTT.

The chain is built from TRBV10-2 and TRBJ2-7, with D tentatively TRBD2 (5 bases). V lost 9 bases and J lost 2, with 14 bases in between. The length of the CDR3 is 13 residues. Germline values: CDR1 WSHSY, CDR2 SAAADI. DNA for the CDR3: TGCGCCAGTGGGGAGCGGCCTACCTACGAGCAGTACTTC. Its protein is CASGERPTYEQYF.

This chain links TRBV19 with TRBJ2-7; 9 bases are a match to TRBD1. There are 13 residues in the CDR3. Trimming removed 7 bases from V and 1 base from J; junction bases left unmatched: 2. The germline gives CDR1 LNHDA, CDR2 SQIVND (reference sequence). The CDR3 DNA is TGTGCCAGTACCGGGACAGGGTCCTACGAGCAGTACTTC. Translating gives CASTGTGSYEQYF. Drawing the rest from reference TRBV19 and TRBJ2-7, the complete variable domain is DGGITQSPKYLFRKEGQNVTLSCEQNLNHDAMYWYRQDPGQGLRLIYYSQIVNDFQKGDIAEGYSVSREKKESFPLTVTSAQKNPTAFYLCASTGTGSYEQYFGPGTRLTVT.

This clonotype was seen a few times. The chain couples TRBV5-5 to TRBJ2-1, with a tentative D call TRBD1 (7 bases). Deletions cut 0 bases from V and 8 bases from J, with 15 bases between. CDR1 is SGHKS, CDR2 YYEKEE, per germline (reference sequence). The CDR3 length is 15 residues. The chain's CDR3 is CASSLAQGGRDEQFF. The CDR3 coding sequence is TGTGCCAGCAGCTTGGCGCAGGGGGGACGGGATGAGCAGTTCTTC.

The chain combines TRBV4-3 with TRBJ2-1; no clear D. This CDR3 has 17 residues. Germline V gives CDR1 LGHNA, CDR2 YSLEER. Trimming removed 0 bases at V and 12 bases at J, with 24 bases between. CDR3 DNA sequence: TGCGCCAGCAGCCAAGAACCATCCGGTCTTTTCGCCTTTGGGCAGTTCTTC. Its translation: CASSQEPSGLFAFGQFF.